This TCR beta chain appears in the sequencing data of a study of shared clonotypes between healthy human individuals. As processed by the authors: Filtering differed because ImmunoSEQ produced junction-only sequences that carried no quality scores. Assay: immunoSEQ multiplex PCR; the TCRdb copy retains only in-frame clones and omits some. V and J calls and clone size are given by that table; D and trimming were obtained from the DNA. The sample lists fewer than 550,000 clones, nearly 80% occurring once. Points from the study as a whole: An expected dependence of interdonor clonotype sharing on sequencing depth was noted.

A note on this clone: Its antigen is as yet unknown.

This CDR3 is built from 14 residues. Trimming cost V 6 bases and J 4 bases; bases outside gene matches: 8. In germline, CDR1 is SGHAT, CDR2 FQNNGV. This rearrangement joins TRBV11-2 to TRBJ1-2; 7 bases are a match to TRBD1. Sequencing was done on a sample of PBMCs. This sequence was found in a woman aged 40 to 50 in good health. Some clones in this sample may be carry-over from other donors' samples. CDR3 coding DNA: TGTGCCAGCAGGGCTACCAGGGGGTTCTATGGCTACACCTTC. It is translated as CASRATRGFYGYTF.